This T cell receptor beta chain was captured by sequencing in a study of beta chain features in type 1 diabetes (dated 2018 in TCRdb). At the level of the whole study: Mean age, gender distribution, total cell number and subset yield did not differ between patients and healthy donors. Regulatory and stem cell-like memory subsets were obtained from only 8 patients and roughly 8 healthy donors, while naive and central memory subsets were obtained from all 28 donors. The study compared TCRB repertoires of sorted circulating CD4+ T cell subsets between recently diagnosed type 1 diabetes patients and matched healthy donors. A total of 90 million to 130 million sorted cells were examined across all samples, and a strong correlation was observed between cell number per subset and RNA yield.

The High Capacity cDNA Reverse Transcription Kit was used to reverse transcribe all of the isolated RNA, meaning that expressed TCRB transcripts were what got sequenced. Stem cell-like memory T cell samples underwent survey-depth immunoSEQ sequencing, averaging around 1 million total reads per sample. Sorted cells were lysed in RLT buffer, and RNA was extracted using DNase-treated RNeasy Micro or Mini kits according to cell number. To prevent cross-contamination, each cell subset was processed individually, whereas patient and healthy donor samples were processed jointly. The immunoSEQ multiplex PCR was used to amplify TCRB sequences from cDNA, generating 87-bp fragments that spanned the CDR3 region. Amplicons were sequenced on the Illumina HiSeq platform. The original methods were these. PCR bias was corrected computationally using synthetic template baselines, and reads within Hamming distance 2 were collapsed, with unmergeable singletons discarded. Reads were aligned against IMGT so that V, D and J genes, CDR3 length and insertions or deletions at six rearrangement sites could be assigned. Within each subset, clonotype counts were normalized to the number of sorted cells before true diversity and Gini coefficients were calculated with the tcR R package. The overlap coefficient, calculated on TCRB nucleotide sequences, was used to quantify repertoire sharing. TCRdb took this table from immuneACCESS and kept in-frame rearrangements with V and J called. Such tables lack part of the clones; where checked against another copy, unresolved V genes explain under half of the gap, and the rest is unexplained. Clone size and the V and J calls come from that table; the DNA yielded D and trimming. In all, the sample holds about 110,000 clones, and under 40% of those were seen once. Roughly 0.064% of the sample is held by the ten biggest clonotypes.

CDR1 and CDR2 are read off the germline V gene as MDHEN and SYDVKM. The V end loses 6 bases and the J end loses 2 bases, and a stretch of 8 bases separates them. Reading from cysteine to phenylalanine, the CDR3 counts 12 amino acids. Only CDR3 DNA is held: 36 bases, read in frame from base 1. The paper as a whole reports these results and caveats: In all four CD4+ subsets, TCRB CDR3 length was moderately but significantly shorter in type 1 diabetes patients. Sequencing cDNA rather than genomic DNA could over-represent highly expressing activated cells, although activation and CD3 levels did not differ between groups. Shorter templates might be favored by PCR, yet because patient and control samples were amplified and corrected together, any such skew would affect both groups equally. At VDJ recombination sites, patients with type 1 diabetes made fewer insertions and deleted more nucleotides, a pattern implying thymic rearrangement abnormalities. Naive, central memory and regulatory TCRB repertoires appeared to be more similar among patients than among healthy donors. HLA sub-analyses involved small numbers of individuals, so any influence of HLA type on TCRB rearrangement remained unresolved.

With respect to this clone: It lacks a known antigen. Within one base of it there is no much larger clone, and no base qualities were kept.

From each donor, a single peripheral blood sample of approximately 0.11 L on average was drawn into heparinised tubes. Using a panel that included CD45RO, CCR7, CD25, CD127, CD95 and CD27, naive, central memory, regulatory and stem cell-like memory CD4+ T cells were sorted on a BD FACSAria II. Every sorted population had a purity above 95%. Right away, PBMCs were isolated by Lymphoprep density gradient centrifugation and were stained directly, with no culture step. To minimize batch effects, samples were stained and sorted in pairs, one healthy donor with one patient per experiment. The sequence is built from TRBV28 and TRBJ2-7; no D gene can be assigned with confidence. The source is a woman under 30 in good health. The sample consisted of stem cell memory CD4+ T cells from blood. Taken with the paper, the label for cell subset or site translates to: stem cell-like memory CD4+ T cells. The DNA sequence is as follows: TGTGCCAGCAGCCGCCAGACCTACGAGCAGTACTTC. Its protein reads: CASSRQTYEQYF.